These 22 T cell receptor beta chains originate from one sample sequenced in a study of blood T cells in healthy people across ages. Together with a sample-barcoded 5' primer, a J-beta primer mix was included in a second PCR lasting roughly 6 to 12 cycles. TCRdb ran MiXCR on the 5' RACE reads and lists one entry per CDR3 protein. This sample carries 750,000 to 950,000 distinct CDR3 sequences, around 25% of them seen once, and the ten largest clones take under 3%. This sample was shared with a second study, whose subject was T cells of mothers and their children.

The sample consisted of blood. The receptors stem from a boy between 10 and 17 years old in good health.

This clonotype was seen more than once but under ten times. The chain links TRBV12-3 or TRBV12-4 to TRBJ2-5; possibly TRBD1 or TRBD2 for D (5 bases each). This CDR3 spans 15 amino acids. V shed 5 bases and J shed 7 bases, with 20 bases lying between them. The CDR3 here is CASSTSRDVLRTQYF. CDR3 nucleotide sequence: TGTGCCAGCAGTACCTCCCGGGACGTCCTCAGGACCCAGTACTTC.

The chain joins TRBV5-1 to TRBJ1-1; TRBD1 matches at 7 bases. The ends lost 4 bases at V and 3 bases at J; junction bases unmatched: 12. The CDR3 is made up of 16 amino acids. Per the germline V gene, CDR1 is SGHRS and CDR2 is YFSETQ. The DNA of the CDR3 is TGCGCCAGCAGCCATAACCGACAGGGATTCGACACTGAAGCTTTCTTT. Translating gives CASSHNRQGFDTEAFF. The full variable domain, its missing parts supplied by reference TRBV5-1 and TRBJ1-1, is KAGVTQTPRYLIKTRGQQVTLSCSPISGHRSVSWYQQTPGQGLQFLFEYFSETQRNKGNFPGRFSGRQFSNSRSEMNVSTLELGDSALYLCASSHNRQGFDTEAFFGQGTRLTVV.

CDR3 amino acids: CASSWRGENTQYF. Here the CDR3 DNA reads TGTGCCAGCAGCTGGCGGGGGGAGAATACGCAGTATTTT. The rearrangement links TRBV5-5 to TRBJ2-3, with 8 bases fitting TRBD2. The germline gives CDR1 SGHKS, CDR2 YYEKEE (reference sequence). V shed 3 bases, J shed 7 bases, and the junction held 4 bases outside the gene matches. This CDR3 comprises 13 residues.

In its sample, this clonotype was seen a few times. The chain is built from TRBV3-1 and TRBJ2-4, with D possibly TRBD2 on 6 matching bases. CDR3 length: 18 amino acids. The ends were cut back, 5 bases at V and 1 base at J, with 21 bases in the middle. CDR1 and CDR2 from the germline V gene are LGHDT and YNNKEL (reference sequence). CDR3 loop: CASSDRDFPPSAKNIQYF. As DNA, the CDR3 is TGTGCCAGCAGCGACCGGGACTTTCCCCCCTCCGCCAAAAACATTCAGTACTTC.

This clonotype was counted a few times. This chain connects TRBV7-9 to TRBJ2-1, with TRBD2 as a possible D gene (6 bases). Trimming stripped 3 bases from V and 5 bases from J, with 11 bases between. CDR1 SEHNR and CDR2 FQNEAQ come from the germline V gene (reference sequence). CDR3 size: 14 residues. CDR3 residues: CASSFEGRHNEQFF. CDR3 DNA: TGTGCCAGCAGCTTTGAGGGGAGGCACAATGAGCAGTTCTTC.

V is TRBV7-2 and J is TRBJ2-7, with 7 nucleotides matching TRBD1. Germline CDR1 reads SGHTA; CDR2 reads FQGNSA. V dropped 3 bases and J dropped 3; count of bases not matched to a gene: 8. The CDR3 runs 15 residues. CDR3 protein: CASSFPTGTYYEQYF. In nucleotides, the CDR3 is TGTGCCAGCAGCTTTCCGACAGGGACCTACTACGAGCAGTACTTC. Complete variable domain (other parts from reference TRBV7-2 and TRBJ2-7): GAGVSQSPSNKVTEKGKDVELRCDPISGHTALYWYRQSLGQGLEFLIYFQGNSAPDKSGLPSDRFSAERTGGSVSTLTIQRTQQEDSAVYLCASSFPTGTYYEQYFGPGTRLTVT.

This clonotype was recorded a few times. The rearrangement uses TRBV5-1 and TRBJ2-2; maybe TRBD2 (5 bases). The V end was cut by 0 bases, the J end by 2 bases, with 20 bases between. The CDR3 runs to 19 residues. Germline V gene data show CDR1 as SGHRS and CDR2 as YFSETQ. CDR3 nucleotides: TGCGCCAGCAGCTTGGCCTTGAGGGCCTCTCCCAAAAACACCGGGGAGCTGTTTTTT. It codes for CASSLALRASPKNTGELFF.

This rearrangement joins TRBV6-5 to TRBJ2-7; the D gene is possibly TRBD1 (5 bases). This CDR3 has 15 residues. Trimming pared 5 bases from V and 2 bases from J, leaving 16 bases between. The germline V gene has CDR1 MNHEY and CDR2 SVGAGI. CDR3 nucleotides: TGTGCCAGCAGTAACCTACAGGATCCGGCCTACGAGCAGTACTTC. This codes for CASSNLQDPAYEQYF.

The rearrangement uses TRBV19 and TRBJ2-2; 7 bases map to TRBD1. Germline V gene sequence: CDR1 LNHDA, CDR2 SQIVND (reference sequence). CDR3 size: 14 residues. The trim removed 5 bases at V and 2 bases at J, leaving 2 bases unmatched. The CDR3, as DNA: TGTGCCAGTAGTGGGACAGTAAACACCGGGGAGCTGTTTTTT. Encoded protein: CASSGTVNTGELFF.

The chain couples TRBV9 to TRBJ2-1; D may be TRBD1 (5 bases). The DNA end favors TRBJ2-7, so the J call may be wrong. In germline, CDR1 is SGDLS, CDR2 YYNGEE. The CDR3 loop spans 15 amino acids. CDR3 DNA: TGTGCCAGCAGCGAGTCGGGCAGGGCTGCGACCGAGCAGTACTTC. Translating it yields CASSESGRAATEQYF.

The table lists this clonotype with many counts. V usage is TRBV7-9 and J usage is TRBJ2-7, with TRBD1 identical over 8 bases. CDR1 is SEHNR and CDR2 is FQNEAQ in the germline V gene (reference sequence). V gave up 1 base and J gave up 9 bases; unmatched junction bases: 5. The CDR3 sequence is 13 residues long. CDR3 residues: CASSLGQGPGQYF. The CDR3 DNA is TGTGCCAGCAGCTTAGGACAGGGGCCAGGGCAGTACTTC. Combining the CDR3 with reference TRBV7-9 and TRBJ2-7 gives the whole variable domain DTGVSQNPRHKITKRGQNVTFRCDPISEHNRLYWYRQTLGQGPEFLTYFQNEAQLEKSRLLSDRFSAERPKGSFSTLEIQRTEQGDSAMYLCASSLGQGPGQYFGPGTRLTVT.

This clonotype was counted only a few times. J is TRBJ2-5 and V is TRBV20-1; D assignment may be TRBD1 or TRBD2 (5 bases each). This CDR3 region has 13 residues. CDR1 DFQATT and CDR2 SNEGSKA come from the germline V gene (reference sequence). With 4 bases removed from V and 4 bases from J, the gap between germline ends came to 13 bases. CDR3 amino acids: CSATGPLGETQYF. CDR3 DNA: TGCAGTGCTACGGGACCACTTGGAGAGACCCAGTACTTC.

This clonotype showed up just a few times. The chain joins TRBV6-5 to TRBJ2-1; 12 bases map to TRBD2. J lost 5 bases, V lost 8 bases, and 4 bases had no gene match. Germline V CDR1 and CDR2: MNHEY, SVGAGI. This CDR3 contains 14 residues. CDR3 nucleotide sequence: TGTGCCAGCTGTCCTAGCGGGGGGGACAATGAGCAGTTCTTC. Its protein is CASCPSGGDNEQFF.

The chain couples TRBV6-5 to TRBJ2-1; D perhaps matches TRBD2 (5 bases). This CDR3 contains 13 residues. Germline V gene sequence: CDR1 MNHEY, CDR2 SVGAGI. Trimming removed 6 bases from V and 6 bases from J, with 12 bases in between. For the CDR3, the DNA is TGTGCCAGCAGCCCCAGCGGCCTCAATGAGCAGTTCTTC. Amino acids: CASSPSGLNEQFF.

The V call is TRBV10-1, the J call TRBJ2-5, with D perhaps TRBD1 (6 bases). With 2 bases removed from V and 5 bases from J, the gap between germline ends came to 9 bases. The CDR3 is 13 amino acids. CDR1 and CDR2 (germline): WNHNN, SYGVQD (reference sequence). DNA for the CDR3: TGCGCCAGCAGTGAGGGGGGCGCTGAGACCCAGTACTTC. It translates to CASSEGGAETQYF.

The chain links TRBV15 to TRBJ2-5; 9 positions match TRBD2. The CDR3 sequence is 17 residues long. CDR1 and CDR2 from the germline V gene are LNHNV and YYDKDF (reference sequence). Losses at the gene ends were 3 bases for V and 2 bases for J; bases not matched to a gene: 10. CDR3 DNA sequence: TGTGCCACCAGCAGGAATTTCGGGACTAGCCTTCAAGAGACCCAGTACTTC. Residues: CATSRNFGTSLQETQYF.

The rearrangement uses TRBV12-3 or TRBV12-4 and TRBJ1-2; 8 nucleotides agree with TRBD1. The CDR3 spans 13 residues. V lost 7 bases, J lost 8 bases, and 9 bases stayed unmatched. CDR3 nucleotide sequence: TGTGCCAGCACCGCTTCCCAGGGGGCCGGCTACACCTTC. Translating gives CASTASQGAGYTF.

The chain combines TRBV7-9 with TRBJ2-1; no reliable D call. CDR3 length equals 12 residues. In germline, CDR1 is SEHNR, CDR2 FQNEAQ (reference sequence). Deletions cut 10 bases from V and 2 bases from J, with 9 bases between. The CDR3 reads CATPNTYNEQFF. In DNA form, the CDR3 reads TGTGCCACCCCGAATACCTACAATGAGCAGTTCTTC.

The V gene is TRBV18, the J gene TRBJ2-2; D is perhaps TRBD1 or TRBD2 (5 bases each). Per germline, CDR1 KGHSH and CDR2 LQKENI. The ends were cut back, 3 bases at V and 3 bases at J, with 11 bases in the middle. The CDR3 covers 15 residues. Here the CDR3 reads CASSPPGPHTGELFF. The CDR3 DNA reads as TGTGCCAGCTCACCTCCGGGACCTCACACCGGGGAGCTGTTTTTT.

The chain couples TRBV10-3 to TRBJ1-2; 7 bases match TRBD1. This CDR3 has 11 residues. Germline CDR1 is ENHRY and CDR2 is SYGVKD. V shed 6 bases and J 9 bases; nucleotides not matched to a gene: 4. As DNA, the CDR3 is TGTGCCATCAGCCCAGGGGGACGCTACACCTTC. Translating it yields CAISPGGRYTF.

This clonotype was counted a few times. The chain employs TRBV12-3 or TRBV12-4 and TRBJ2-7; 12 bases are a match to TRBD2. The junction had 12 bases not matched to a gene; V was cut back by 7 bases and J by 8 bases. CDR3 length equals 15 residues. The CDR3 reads CASTPLAGGLAQQYF. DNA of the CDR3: TGTGCCAGCACACCTCTAGCGGGGGGGCTCGCTCAGCAGTACTTC.

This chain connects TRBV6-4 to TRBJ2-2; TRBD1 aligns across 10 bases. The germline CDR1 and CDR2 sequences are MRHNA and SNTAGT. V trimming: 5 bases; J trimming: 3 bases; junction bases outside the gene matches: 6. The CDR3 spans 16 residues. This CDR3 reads CASSRTTGGHTGELFF. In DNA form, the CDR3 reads TGTGCCAGCAGTCGTACGACAGGGGGCCACACCGGGGAGCTGTTTTTT.